Below, 21 T cell receptor beta chains from the same sample are listed, as sequenced in a study of early T cells in non-severe SARS-CoV-2 infection. Each CDR3 protein is one row after TCRdb ran MiXCR on the 5' RACE reads. Of about 46,000 distinct CDR3 sequences in the sample, about 5.3% were seen once. The sample consisted of whole blood, taken at baseline. The receptors originated from an adult who was a healthcare worker with PCR-confirmed SARS-CoV-2 infection or an uninfected control (not recorded which).

This clonotype has only a few counts. The chain employs TRBV7-6 and TRBJ2-5; either TRBD1 or TRBD2 may supply D (5 bases each). Trimming stripped 5 bases from V and 3 bases from J, with 22 bases between. Germline lookup yields CDR1 SGHVS and CDR2 FNYEAQ. The CDR3 has 17 residues. The CDR3 here is CASSISAGRGQEETQYF. CDR3 sequence (DNA): TGTGCCAGCAGCATCTCGGCGGGCCGGGGCCAAGAAGAGACCCAGTACTTC.

The table lists this clonotype with a few counts. The chain recombines TRBV2 with TRBJ2-6, with D hard to call. V was cut by 8 bases and J by 1 base, with 0 bases left in between. Per the germline V gene, CDR1 is SNHLY and CDR2 is FYNNEI. The CDR3 extends over 11 amino acids. The CDR3 is CASSGANVLTF. DNA of the CDR3: TGTGCCAGCTCTGGGGCCAACGTCCTGACTTTC.

The table lists this clonotype with many counts. The V gene is TRBV29-1, the J gene TRBJ1-1; 8 bases are a match to TRBD1. The V segment lost 0 bases and the J segment 3 bases; nucleotides outside the gene matches: 3. In germline, CDR1 is SQVTM, CDR2 ANQGSEA. CDR3 size: 14 residues. The CDR3 loop reads CSVEEVRGHTEAFF. CDR3 in DNA: TGCAGCGTTGAAGAGGTCAGGGGGCACACTGAAGCTTTCTTT.

This clonotype was observed many times. The chain carries TRBV5-1 and TRBJ1-4, with no clear D. Trimming removed 5 bases from V and 0 bases from J, with 8 bases in between. Germline loops: CDR1 SGHRS, CDR2 YFSETQ. The CDR3 consists of 14 residues. CDR3 DNA sequence: TGCGCCAGCAGTCGACTGACAACTAATGAAAAACTGTTTTTT. Its translation is CASSRLTTNEKLFF.

The chain carries TRBV2 and TRBJ2-1; tentatively, D is TRBD2 (6 bases). The CDR3 contains 15 residues. Germline V gene sequence: CDR1 SNHLY, CDR2 FYNNEI. V gave up 4 bases and J gave up 6 bases, with 16 bases separating them. This CDR3 is CASSGERLGGNEQFF. In DNA form, the CDR3 reads TGTGCCAGCAGTGGAGAGCGACTCGGGGGCAATGAGCAGTTCTTC.

This clonotype was seen many times. The V call is TRBV5-4, the J call TRBJ2-6, with 8 bases lining up with TRBD1. Trimming removed 4 bases from V and 2 bases from J; junction bases left unmatched: 2. This CDR3 has 15 residues. Per germline, CDR1 SGHNT and CDR2 YYREEE (reference sequence). The DNA for the CDR3 is TGTGCCAGCAGCCCAGGGGGCGCTGGGGCCAACGTCCTGACTTTC. This sequence encodes CASSPGGAGANVLTF.

This clonotype was seen repeatedly, ten times or more. The chain uses TRBV6-1 and TRBJ2-1, with TRBD2 matching over 10 bases. Germline CDR1 is MNHNS and CDR2 is SASEGT. The length of the CDR3 is 18 residues. V shed 3 bases, J shed 6 bases, and the junction held 14 bases outside the gene matches. The chain's CDR3 is CASSDSTRGLADPNEQFF. CDR3 bases: TGTGCCAGCAGTGACTCGACTAGAGGACTAGCGGACCCCAATGAGCAGTTCTTC.

This clonotype was picked up many times. The rearrangement joins TRBV20-1 to TRBJ2-1; D is possibly TRBD2 (6 bases). V gave up 6 bases and J gave up 4 bases, with 16 bases separating them. The CDR3 is 14 residues long. Germline-derived CDR1 and CDR2 are DFQATT and SNEGSKA (reference sequence). The CDR3 protein is CSAGVTRGYNEQFF. CDR3 sequence (DNA): TGCAGTGCAGGGGTGACTAGAGGGTACAATGAGCAGTTCTTC.

Note on this clonotype: This may be a read error: a much more frequent sequence differs by one nucleotide. The genes are TRBV7-2 and TRBJ1-6; maybe TRBD1 (6 bases). CDR3 length: 15 residues. Germline V gene sequence: CDR1 SGHTA, CDR2 FQGNSA. Trimming stripped 1 base from V and 8 bases from J, with 12 bases between. This CDR3 reads CASSLGGASDSPLHF. Written as DNA, the CDR3 is TGTGCCAGCAGCTTAGGGGGGGCGTCGGATTCACCCCTCCACTTT.

This clonotype showed up many times. This rearrangement joins TRBV25-1 to TRBJ1-6; D gene uncertain. The CDR3 is 16 amino acids. Looked up from germline, CDR1 is MGHDK and CDR2 is SYGVNS. Deletions cut 2 bases from V and 6 bases from J, with 14 bases between. CDR3 region: CASSEGVNWLNSPLHF. The CDR3 coding sequence is TGTGCCAGCAGTGAAGGGGTAAATTGGCTTAATTCACCCCTCCACTTT.

Points on this clonotype: A much larger clone differs by one base, so this may be a read error. Since no conserved phenylalanine or tryptophan closes the CDR3, a read error is the likely cause. V and J are TRBV12-3 or TRBV12-4 and TRBJ2-3; TRBD1 is a possible D gene (5 bases). Trimming left V 5 bases short and J 2 bases short, with 11 bases between. The length of the CDR3 is 14 residues. The CDR3 bases are TGTGCCAGCAGTATAAACAGGAACACAGATACGCAGTATTTA. Translation: CASSINRNTDTQYL.

This clonotype was counted at least ten times. This chain links TRBV13 with TRBJ2-2; tentatively, D is TRBD2 (6 bases). The CDR3 contains 15 residues. CDR1 is PRHDT and CDR2 is FYEKMQ in the germline V gene (reference sequence). The germline V and J ends were trimmed by 3 bases and 6 bases, with 14 bases remaining between them. In DNA form, the CDR3 reads TGTGCCAGCAGCTTCGAGCTAGCGAAGGCCGGGGAGCTGTTTTTT. Amino acids: CASSFELAKAGELFF.

The rearrangement joins TRBV6-5 to TRBJ1-2; the D is unclear. Germline V gives CDR1 MNHEY, CDR2 SVGAGI. The ends were cut back, 0 bases at V and 4 bases at J, with 12 bases in the middle. The CDR3 covers 15 residues. In DNA form, the CDR3 reads TGTGCCAGCAGTTACTCGAGGGCTGTGGGCTATGGCTACACCTTC. As protein: CASSYSRAVGYGYTF.

This clonotype was detected a few times. V and J are TRBV7-6 and TRBJ2-7, with TRBD2 matching 9 bases. The CDR3 has 15 amino acids. Germline CDR1 SGHVS, CDR2 FNYEAQ. J gave up 4 bases and V 0 bases, and 4 bases lay outside the gene matches. DNA of the CDR3: TGTGCCAGCAGCTTAGCAGCGGGAGGTGGATACGAGCAGTACTTC. This encodes CASSLAAGGGYEQYF.

Points on this clonotype: A much larger clone differs by one base, so this may be a read error. The chain has TRBV5-6 and TRBJ2-7; D is tentatively TRBD1 or TRBD2 (5 bases each). CDR1 is SGHDT, CDR2 YYEEEE, per germline. Trimming removed 1 base at V and 3 bases at J, with 11 bases between. This CDR3 spans 14 amino acids. CDR3 region: CASSLRGVFYEQYF. The CDR3 region has the DNA TGTGCCAGCAGCTTGAGAGGGGTATTCTACGAGCAGTACTTC.

This clonotype was found many times. V gene TRBV10-3 combines with J gene TRBJ1-1, with TRBD1 matching 10 bases. This CDR3 is 14 amino acids long. Germline V gene data show CDR1 as ENHRY and CDR2 as SYGVKD. V lost 9 bases, J lost 10 bases, and 14 bases stayed unmatched. Here the CDR3 reads CAITPSPGQGRAFF. CDR3 bases: TGTGCCATAACTCCCTCGCCGGGACAGGGGCGAGCTTTCTTT.

This clonotype occurred many times. This chain joins TRBV11-2 and TRBJ1-2; TRBD1 matches at 7 bases. This CDR3 comprises 12 residues. Trimming took 8 bases from V and 5 from J; bases not matched to a gene: 5. Germline V gene lookup returns CDR1 SGHAT and CDR2 FQNNGV. CDR3 sequence (DNA): TGTGCCAGCCGGGACAGAGGTTATGGCTACACCTTC. Translated, it gives CASRDRGYGYTF. The variable domain in full, with the rest retrieved from reference TRBV11-2 and TRBJ1-2, is EAGVAQSPRYKIIEKRQSVAFWCNPISGHATLYWYQQILGQGPKLLIQFQNNGVVDDSQLPKDRFSAERLKGVDSTLKIQPAKLEDSAVYLCASRDRGYGYTFGSGTRLTVV.

The table lists this clonotype with many counts. The chain employs TRBV29-1 and TRBJ2-3, with 7 bases lining up with TRBD2. Trimming at V came to 5 bases and at J to 5 bases, leaving 13 bases not matched to a gene. The CDR3 extends over 15 amino acids. Germline-derived CDR1 and CDR2 are SQVTM and ANQGSEA. CDR3 region: CSVLARGGRQDTQYF. The CDR3 nucleotides are TGCAGCGTTCTGGCTAGAGGCGGGAGACAAGATACGCAGTATTTT.

The sample holds a few counts of this clonotype. The chain recombines TRBV30 with TRBJ1-1, with a possible D match to TRBD1 (6 bases). The CDR3 is made up of 14 amino acids. The V end was cut by 2 bases, the J end by 5 bases, with 15 bases between. Germline V gene lookup returns CDR1 GTSNPN and CDR2 SVGIG (reference sequence). The CDR3 reads CAWSSTTGRTEAFF. DNA of the CDR3: TGTGCCTGGAGTTCCACCACAGGGCGGACTGAAGCTTTCTTT.

This clonotype appeared a single time. V gene TRBV5-1 combines with J gene TRBJ1-3; the D is unclear. The CDR3 consists of 15 residues. Between the trimmed V and J ends, which lost 4 bases and 0 bases, there was a span of 11 bases. Per the germline V gene, CDR1 is SGHRS and CDR2 is YFSETQ. CDR3 region: CASSPGTVSGNTIYF. CDR3 bases: TGCGCCAGCAGCCCGGGCACAGTCTCTGGAAACACCATATATTTT.

This clonotype is categorized as medium-sized. The chain recombines TRBV6-4 with TRBJ2-5; 7 bases match TRBD2. CDR1 and CDR2 (germline): MRHNA, SNTAGT. The CDR3 has 15 amino acids. V was clipped by 5 bases and J by 5 bases; unmatched bases: 11. CDR3 sequence (DNA): TGTGCCAGCAGTCCAATGGCGGGAGAAAGGGAGACCCAGTACTTC. Translation: CASSPMAGERETQYF.